Following are 23 T cell receptor beta chains from one sample sequenced in a study of T-cell reconstitution after alpha-beta-depleted transplantation in children. Unique molecular identifiers were incorporated during preparation of the TCRbeta library. TCRdb processed the PCR reads anew with MiXCR; each CDR3 protein has one entry. In the table there are about 340,000 distinct CDR3 sequences, 13% of which are singletons. The sequences come from PBMCs, collected from the stem cell graft. Receptor source: a human donor who donated a stem cell graft to a child with Fanconi anemia.

This sequence joins TRBV30 and TRBJ2-5, with TRBD2 matching over 9 bases. The trim removed 1 base at V and 4 bases at J, leaving 4 bases unmatched. Germline values: CDR1 GTSNPN, CDR2 SVGIG (reference sequence). This CDR3 has 14 residues. Here the CDR3 reads CAWSASGAAETQYF. In DNA form, the CDR3 reads TGTGCCTGGAGTGCTAGCGGGGCGGCAGAGACCCAGTACTTC.

V and J are TRBV15 and TRBJ2-3; D unresolved. This CDR3 comprises 15 residues. Trimming pared 1 base from V and 6 bases from J, leaving 14 bases between. Germline CDR1 is LNHNV and CDR2 is YYDKDF (reference sequence). The CDR3 sequence is CATSRGTILGDTQYF. CDR3 nucleotide sequence: TGTGCCACCAGCAGAGGAACGATTTTAGGGGATACGCAGTATTTT.

This chain links TRBV20-1 with TRBJ2-7; D gene uncertain. The CDR3 loop spans 12 amino acids. V gave up 3 bases and J gave up 4 bases, with 10 bases separating them. Germline V CDR1 and CDR2: DFQATT, SNEGSKA (reference sequence). This CDR3 is CSASPGEYEQYF. CDR3 nucleotides: TGCAGTGCTAGTCCAGGAGAATACGAGCAGTACTTC.

The CDR3: CATSRDQQGITEAFF. CDR3 DNA: TGTGCCACCAGCAGAGATCAGCAGGGGATCACTGAAGCTTTCTTT. The chain couples TRBV15 to TRBJ1-1; maybe TRBD1 (6 bases). The CDR3 has 15 amino acids. Germline CDR1 reads LNHNV; CDR2 reads YYDKDF (reference sequence). Trimming left V 0 bases short and J 4 bases short, with 12 bases between.

This clonotype was seen a handful of times. The chain carries TRBV15 and TRBJ2-3; D call uncertain. Trimming removed 0 bases at V and 4 bases at J, with 5 bases between. This CDR3 is built from 13 residues. In germline, CDR1 is LNHNV, CDR2 YYDKDF (reference sequence). CDR3: CATSRDAPDTQYF. CDR3 coding DNA: TGTGCCACCAGCAGAGATGCGCCAGATACGCAGTATTTT.

The chain uses TRBV12-3 or TRBV12-4 and TRBJ1-4; no firm D call. Trimming removed 3 bases at V and 5 bases at J, with 10 bases between. The CDR3 has 14 residues. CDR3: CASSFLGKNEKLFF. The DNA of the CDR3 is TGTGCCAGCAGTTTCCTGGGGAAAAATGAAAAACTGTTTTTT.

A few counts support this clonotype. This chain connects TRBV20-1 to TRBJ2-5, with a tentative D call TRBD2 (5 bases). The V gene's germline CDR1 is DFQATT and CDR2 SNEGSKA (reference sequence). Trimming left V 0 bases short and J 5 bases short, with 19 bases between. The CDR3 is 16 residues long. The DNA of the CDR3 is TGCAGTGCTAGAGATCGCCTCGGCGTCCGAGGGGAGACCCAGTACTTC. Protein sequence: CSARDRLGVRGETQYF.

This clonotype came up a few times. The chain couples TRBV29-1 to TRBJ2-3; D may be TRBD1 (6 bases). V shed 2 bases and J shed 2 bases, with 11 bases lying between them. This CDR3 spans 14 amino acids. The V gene's germline CDR1 is SQVTM and CDR2 ANQGSEA. The CDR3 protein is CSVESGVATDTQYF. CDR3 DNA sequence: TGCAGCGTTGAATCAGGGGTGGCCACAGATACGCAGTATTTT.

This clonotype turned up a few times. This chain joins TRBV7-2 and TRBJ2-3; possibly TRBD1 or TRBD2 for D (6 bases each). V was trimmed by 5 bases and J by 6 bases, leaving 15 bases between them. CDR1 is SGHTA, CDR2 FQGNSA, per germline. The CDR3 is made up of 14 amino acids. The CDR3 protein is CASSARGPPDTQYF. The CDR3 nucleotides are TGTGCCAGCAGCGCACGGGGGCCCCCCGATACGCAGTATTTT.

In its sample, this clonotype was seen a few times. The chain recombines TRBV14 with TRBJ1-5, with TRBD1 identical over 8 bases. Germline CDR1 is SGHDN and CDR2 is FVKESK. This CDR3 region has 14 residues. With 4 bases clipped from V and 5 bases from J, the junction kept 4 bases outside the gene matches. CDR3 nucleotides: TGTGCCAGCAGCCCCCTGACAGGGGATCAGCCCCAGCATTTT. Its translation: CASSPLTGDQPQHF. The entire variable domain, with the rest obtained from reference TRBV14 and TRBJ1-5, is as follows: EAGVTQFPSHSVIEKGQTVTLRCDPISGHDNLYWYRRVMGKEIKFLLHFVKESKQDESGMPNNRFLAERTGGTYSTLKVQPAELEDSGVYFCASSPLTGDQPQHFGDGTRLSIL.

The V call is TRBV7-9, the J call TRBJ2-5; D uncertain. The germline V gene has CDR1 SEHNR and CDR2 FQNEAQ (reference sequence). Deletions cut 2 bases from V and 5 bases from J, with 12 bases between. This CDR3 is 14 amino acids long. CDR3 residues: CASSLSLGWETQYF. As DNA, the CDR3 is TGTGCCAGCAGCTTAAGTCTGGGATGGGAGACCCAGTACTTC. The full variable domain, its missing parts supplied by reference TRBV7-9 and TRBJ2-5, is DTGVSQNPRHKITKRGQNVTFRCDPISEHNRLYWYRQTLGQGPEFLTYFQNEAQLEKSRLLSDRFSAERPKGSFSTLEIQRTEQGDSAMYLCASSLSLGWETQYFGPGTRLLVL.

This clonotype has only a few counts. The chain has TRBV19 and TRBJ2-3; D is possibly TRBD1 (5 bases). Germline values: CDR1 LNHDA, CDR2 SQIVND (reference sequence). V dropped 7 bases and J dropped 6 bases, with 8 bases sitting between them. This CDR3 is built from 11 residues. The CDR3 protein is CASTGYDTQYF. The CDR3 bases are TGTGCCAGTACAGGGTACGATACGCAGTATTTT.

This clonotype was counted a few times. The V gene is TRBV3-1, the J gene TRBJ2-1; TRBD1 matches 7 bases. Trimming removed 6 bases from V and 7 bases from J; junction bases left unmatched: 15. The CDR3 extends over 16 amino acids. The germline V gene encodes CDR1 LGHDT and CDR2 YNNKEL (reference sequence). CDR3 sequence (DNA): TGTGCCAGCAGTCTTCTCACAGGGGCCCGGGCGAATGAGCAGTTCTTC. This encodes CASSLLTGARANEQFF.

This clonotype came up many times. The CDR3 loop reads CASELQGGNSPLHF. In nucleotides, the CDR3 is TGTGCCAGCGAACTACAGGGGGGAAATTCACCCCTCCACTTT. The chain couples TRBV7-9 to TRBJ1-6, with TRBD1 matching 8 bases. Germline CDR1 reads SEHNR; CDR2 reads FQNEAQ (reference sequence). CDR3 size: 14 residues. The ends lost 8 bases at V and 7 bases at J; junction bases unmatched: 7.

There are a few counts of this clonotype. The rearrangement joins TRBV5-4 to TRBJ2-2; TRBD1 agrees at 8 bases. The CDR3 is made up of 14 amino acids. Germline loops: CDR1 SGHNT, CDR2 YYREEE (reference sequence). Germline trimming cut 5 bases from V and 6 bases from J; bases unmatched to any gene: 6. The CDR3 is CASSSDRASGELFF. In nucleotides, the CDR3 is TGTGCCAGCAGTTCGGACAGGGCTTCCGGGGAGCTGTTTTTT.

J is TRBJ1-1 and V is TRBV27, with D unresolved. V was clipped by 10 bases and J by 0 bases, with 6 bases between them. CDR3 length equals 11 residues. Germline V gene sequence: CDR1 MNHEY, CDR2 SMNVEV (reference sequence). CDR3 protein: CATVLNTEAFF. CDR3 bases: TGTGCCACCGTTCTGAACACTGAAGCTTTCTTT.

This clonotype was seen only a few times. The genes are TRBV29-1 and TRBJ1-2, with 9 bases matching TRBD1. Germline V CDR1 and CDR2: SQVTM, ANQGSEA. CDR3 length: 15 amino acids. After removal of 2 bases from V and 4 bases from J, the junction contained 8 bases not matched to a gene. The CDR3 loop reads CSVEKTGGSLYGYTF. The CDR3 region has the DNA TGCAGCGTTGAAAAGACAGGGGGTTCCCTCTATGGCTACACCTTC.

This clonotype came up many times. V is TRBV7-8 and J is TRBJ1-1; TRBD1 might be the D (6 bases). Trimming removed 2 bases from V and 6 bases from J, with 16 bases in between. The germline V gene encodes CDR1 SGHVS and CDR2 FQNEAQ. This CDR3 contains 15 residues. The CDR3 bases are TGTGCCAGCAGCTTAACGCAGAGGGGGATCGCTGAAGCTTTCTTT. It encodes CASSLTQRGIAEAFF.

The table lists this clonotype with a few counts. This chain joins TRBV5-6 and TRBJ2-5; tentative D call: TRBD2 (6 bases). This CDR3 region has 14 residues. Deletions cut 2 bases from V and 2 bases from J, with 10 bases between. Germline V gene lookup returns CDR1 SGHDT and CDR2 YYEEEE. The CDR3 here is CASSFAGRQETQYF. The CDR3 coding sequence is TGTGCCAGCAGCTTCGCGGGGAGGCAAGAGACCCAGTACTTC.

The gene calls are TRBV19 and TRBJ1-5, with a tentative D call TRBD1 (5 bases). The CDR3 covers 15 residues. Trimming removed 2 bases from V and 0 bases from J, with 8 bases in between. Germline CDR1 and CDR2: LNHDA and SQIVND (reference sequence). This CDR3 is CASSIRQFSNQPQHF. In DNA form, the CDR3 reads TGTGCCAGTAGTATAAGACAGTTTAGCAATCAGCCCCAGCATTTT.

This clonotype was seen more than once but under ten times. The chain recombines TRBV5-1 with TRBJ2-5; D perhaps matches TRBD1 (5 bases). Germline-derived CDR1 and CDR2 are SGHRS and YFSETQ. The germline V and J ends were trimmed by 0 bases and 5 bases, with 11 bases remaining between them. This CDR3 has 14 amino acids. CDR3: CASSLEAGMETQYF. The CDR3 nucleotides read TGCGCCAGCAGCTTGGAAGCAGGGATGGAGACCCAGTACTTC.

This clonotype was picked up many times. The V call is TRBV5-5, the J call TRBJ1-4, with D unclear. The germline CDR1 and CDR2 sequences are SGHKS and YYEKEE (reference sequence). Trimming stripped 2 bases from V and 6 bases from J, with 11 bases between. The CDR3 spans 14 residues. CDR3 nucleotides: TGTGCCAGCAGCTTAATGACTGGGGATGAAAAACTGTTTTTT. Translation: CASSLMTGDEKLFF. Using reference TRBV5-5 and TRBJ1-4 for the parts outside the CDR3, the full variable domain is DAGVTQSPTHLIKTRGQQVTLRCSPISGHKSVSWYQQVLGQGPQFIFQYYEKEERGRGNFPDRFSARQFPNYSSELNVNALLLGDSALYLCASSLMTGDEKLFFGSGTQLSVL.

This clonotype was seen a handful of times. One junction end disagrees with the germline gene, perhaps due to a read error. The genes are TRBV24-1 and TRBJ2-5, with 9 bases matching TRBD1. Germline V gene data show CDR1 as KGHDR and CDR2 as SFDVKD. The length of the CDR3 is 15 residues. CDR3 amino acids: CVTSDSGQGHQTQYF. For the CDR3, the DNA is TGTGTCACCAGTGATTCCGGACAGGGGCACCAGACCCAGTACTTC.